This T cell receptor (beta chain) was found in a study of cytomegalovirus exposure and HLA in healthy donors. With 60 Vbeta and 13 Jbeta primers, the PCR was carried out. Profiling relied on immunoSEQ multiplex PCR, and the TCRdb table lists in-frame clones only, not all of them. The sample holds about 160,000 clones; over 70% are singletons and the top ten take 6.5% to 8.5%. CDR1 is SGHTA, CDR2 FQGNSA, per germline. V was trimmed by 2 bases and J by 6 bases, leaving 11 bases between them. The CDR3 is 14 amino acids. This chain uses TRBV7-2 with TRBJ2-1; maybe TRBD2 (6 bases). The sample taken for sequencing was PBMCs. The clonotype was recovered from a middle-aged woman in good health and CMV-seropositive. CDR3 loop: CASSLTGTPNEQFF. The DNA for the CDR3 is TGTGCCAGCAGCTTAACTGGGACTCCCAATGAGCAGTTCTTC.